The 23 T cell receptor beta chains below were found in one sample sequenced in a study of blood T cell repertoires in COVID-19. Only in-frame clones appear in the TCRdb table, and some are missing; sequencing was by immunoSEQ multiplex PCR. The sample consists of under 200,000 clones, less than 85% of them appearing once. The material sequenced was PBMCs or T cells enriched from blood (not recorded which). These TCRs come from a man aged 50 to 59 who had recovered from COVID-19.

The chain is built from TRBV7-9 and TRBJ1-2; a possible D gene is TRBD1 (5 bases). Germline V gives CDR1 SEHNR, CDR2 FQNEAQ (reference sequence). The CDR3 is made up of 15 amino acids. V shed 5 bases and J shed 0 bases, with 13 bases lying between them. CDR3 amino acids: CASSASGSPNYGYTF. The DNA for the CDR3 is TGTGCCAGCAGCGCCTCAGGGTCCCCTAACTATGGCTACACCTTC.

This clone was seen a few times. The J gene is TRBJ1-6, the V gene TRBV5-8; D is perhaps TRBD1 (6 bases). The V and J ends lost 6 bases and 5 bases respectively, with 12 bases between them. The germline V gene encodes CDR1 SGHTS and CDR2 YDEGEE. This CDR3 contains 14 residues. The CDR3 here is CASNPGENNSPLHF. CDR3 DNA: TGTGCCAGCAACCCAGGGGAGAATAATTCACCCCTCCACTTT. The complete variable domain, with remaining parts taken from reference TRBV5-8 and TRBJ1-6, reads EAGVTQSPTHLIKTRGQQATLRCSPISGHTSVYWYQQALGLGLQFLLWYDEGEERNRGNFPPRFSGRQFPNYSSELNVNALELEDSALYLCASNPGENNSPLHFGNGTRLTVT.

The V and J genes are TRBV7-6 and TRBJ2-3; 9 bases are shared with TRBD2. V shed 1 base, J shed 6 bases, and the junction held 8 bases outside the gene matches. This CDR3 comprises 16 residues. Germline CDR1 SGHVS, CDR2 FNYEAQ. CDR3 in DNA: TGTGCCAGCAGCTTAGGGGTTAGCGGGGGAATTGATACGCAGTATTTT. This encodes CASSLGVSGGIDTQYF.

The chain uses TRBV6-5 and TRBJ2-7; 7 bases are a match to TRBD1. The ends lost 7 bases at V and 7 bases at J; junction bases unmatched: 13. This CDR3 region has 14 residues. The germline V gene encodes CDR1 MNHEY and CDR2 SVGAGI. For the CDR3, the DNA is TGTGCCAGCACCCGACAGGGATTATCCCGGGAGCAGTACTTC. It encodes CASTRQGLSREQYF.

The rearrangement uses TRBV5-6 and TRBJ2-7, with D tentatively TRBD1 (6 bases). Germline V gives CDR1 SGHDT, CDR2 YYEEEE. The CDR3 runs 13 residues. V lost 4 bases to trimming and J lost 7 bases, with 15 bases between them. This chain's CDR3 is CASSLGTLGEQYF. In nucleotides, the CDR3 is TGTGCCAGCAGCCTCGGGACACTAGGTGAGCAGTACTTC.

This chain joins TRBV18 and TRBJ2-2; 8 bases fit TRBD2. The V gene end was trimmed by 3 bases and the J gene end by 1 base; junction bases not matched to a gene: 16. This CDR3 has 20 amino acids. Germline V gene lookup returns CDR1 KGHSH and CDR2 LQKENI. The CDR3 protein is CASSPLSRGVSPRNTGELFF. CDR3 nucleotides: TGTGCCAGCTCACCTCTCTCGCGGGGGGTCTCACCAAGGAACACCGGGGAGCTGTTTTTT.

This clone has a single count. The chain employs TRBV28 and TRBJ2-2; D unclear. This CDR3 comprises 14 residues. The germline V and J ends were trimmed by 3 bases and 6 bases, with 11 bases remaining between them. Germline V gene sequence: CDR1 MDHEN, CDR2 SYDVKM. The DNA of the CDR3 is TGTGCCAGCAGTTTCCCCTCTTCCCCCGGGGAGCTGTTTTTT. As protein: CASSFPSSPGELFF.

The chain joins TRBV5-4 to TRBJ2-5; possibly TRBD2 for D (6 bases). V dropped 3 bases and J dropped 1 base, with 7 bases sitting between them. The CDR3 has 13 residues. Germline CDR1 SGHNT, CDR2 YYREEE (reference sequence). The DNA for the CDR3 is TGTGCCAGCAGCTGGGACTTCCAAGAGACCCAGTACTTC. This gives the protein CASSWDFQETQYF.

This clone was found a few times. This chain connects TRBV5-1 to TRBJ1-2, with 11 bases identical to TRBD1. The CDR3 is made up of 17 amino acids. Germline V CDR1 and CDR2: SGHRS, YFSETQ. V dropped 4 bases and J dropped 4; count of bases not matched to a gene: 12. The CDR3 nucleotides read TGCGCCAGCAGCCTATCAACAACCGGACAGGGGGCCTATGGCTACACCTTC. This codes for CASSLSTTGQGAYGYTF.

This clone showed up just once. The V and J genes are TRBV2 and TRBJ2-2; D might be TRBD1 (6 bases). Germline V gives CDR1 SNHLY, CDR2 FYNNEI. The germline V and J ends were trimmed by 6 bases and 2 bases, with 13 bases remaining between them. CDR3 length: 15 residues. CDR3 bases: TGTGCCAGCAGGTCGGACAGACTAAACACCGGGGAGCTGTTTTTT. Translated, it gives CASRSDRLNTGELFF.

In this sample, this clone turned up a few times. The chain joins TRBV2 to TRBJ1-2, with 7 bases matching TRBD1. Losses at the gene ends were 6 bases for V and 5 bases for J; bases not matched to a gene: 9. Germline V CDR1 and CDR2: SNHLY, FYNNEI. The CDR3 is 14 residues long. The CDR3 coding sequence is TGTGCCAGCAGGCGGGACAGACAAGGTTATGGCTACACCTTC. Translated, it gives CASRRDRQGYGYTF.

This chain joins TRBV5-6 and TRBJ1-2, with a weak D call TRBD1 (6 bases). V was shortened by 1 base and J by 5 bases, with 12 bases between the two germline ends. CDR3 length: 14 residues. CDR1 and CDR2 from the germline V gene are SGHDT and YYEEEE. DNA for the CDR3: TGTGCCAGCAGCTTGCCTCTCGGACAGTATGGCTACACCTTC. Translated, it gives CASSLPLGQYGYTF.

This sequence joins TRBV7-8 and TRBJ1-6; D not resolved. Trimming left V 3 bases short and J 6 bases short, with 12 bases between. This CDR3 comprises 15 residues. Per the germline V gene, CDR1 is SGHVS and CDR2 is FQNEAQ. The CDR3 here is CASSFSRDLNSPLHF. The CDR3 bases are TGTGCCAGCAGCTTCTCGAGAGATCTTAATTCACCCCTCCACTTT.

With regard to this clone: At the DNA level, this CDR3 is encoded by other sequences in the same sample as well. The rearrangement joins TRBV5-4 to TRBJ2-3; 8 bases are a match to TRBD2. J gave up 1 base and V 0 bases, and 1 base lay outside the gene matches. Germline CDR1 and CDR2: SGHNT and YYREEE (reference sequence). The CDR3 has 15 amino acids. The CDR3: CASSLAGGGTDTQYF. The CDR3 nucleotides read TGTGCCAGCAGCTTGGCGGGGGGGGGCACAGATACGCAGTATTTT.

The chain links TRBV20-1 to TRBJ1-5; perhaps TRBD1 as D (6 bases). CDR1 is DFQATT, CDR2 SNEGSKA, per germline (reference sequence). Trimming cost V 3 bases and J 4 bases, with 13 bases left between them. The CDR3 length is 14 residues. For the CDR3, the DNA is TGCAGTGCTAGTGAATACAGGGCTAATCAGCCCCAGCATTTT. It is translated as CSASEYRANQPQHF.

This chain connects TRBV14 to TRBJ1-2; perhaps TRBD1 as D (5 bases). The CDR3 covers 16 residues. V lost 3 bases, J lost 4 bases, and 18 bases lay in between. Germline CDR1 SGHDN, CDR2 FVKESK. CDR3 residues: CASSHNWGGSGYGYTF. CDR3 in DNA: TGTGCCAGCAGCCACAATTGGGGGGGATCCGGCTATGGCTACACCTTC.

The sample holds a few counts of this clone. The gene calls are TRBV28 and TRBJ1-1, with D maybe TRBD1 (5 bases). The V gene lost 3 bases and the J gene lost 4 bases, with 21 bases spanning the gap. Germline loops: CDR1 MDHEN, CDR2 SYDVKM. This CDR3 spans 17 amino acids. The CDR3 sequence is CASSLAGKTTKLTEAFF. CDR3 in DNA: TGTGCCAGCAGTTTGGCAGGGAAGACAACTAAACTCACTGAAGCTTTCTTT. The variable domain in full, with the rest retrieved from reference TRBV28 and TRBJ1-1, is DVKVTQSSRYLVKRTGEKVFLECVQDMDHENMFWYRQDPGLGLRLIYFSYDVKMKEKGDIPEGYSVSREKKERFSLILESASTNQTSMYLCASSLAGKTTKLTEAFFGQGTRLTVV.

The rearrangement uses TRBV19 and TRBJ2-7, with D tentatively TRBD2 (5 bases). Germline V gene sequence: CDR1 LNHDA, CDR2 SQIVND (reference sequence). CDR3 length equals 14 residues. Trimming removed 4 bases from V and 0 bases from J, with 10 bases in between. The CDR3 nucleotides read TGTGCCAGTAGTAGGTCTCGGGGCTCCTACGAGCAGTACTTC. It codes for CASSRSRGSYEQYF.

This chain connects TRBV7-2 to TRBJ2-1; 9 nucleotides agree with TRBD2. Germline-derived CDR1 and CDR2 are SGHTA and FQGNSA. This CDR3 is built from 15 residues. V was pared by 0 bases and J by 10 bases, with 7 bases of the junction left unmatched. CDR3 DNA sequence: TGTGCCAGCAGCTTAGCCCCTAGCGGGGTATACGAGCAGTTCTTC. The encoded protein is CASSLAPSGVYEQFF.

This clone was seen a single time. CDR3 sequence reads: CASSASHRISTDTQYF. The CDR3 DNA follows: TGTGCCAGCAGCGCCTCACATCGCATTAGCACAGATACGCAGTATTTT. V and J are TRBV9 and TRBJ2-3, with no clear D. Trimming took 3 bases from V and 0 from J, leaving 14 bases between them. Germline V gene sequence: CDR1 SGDLS, CDR2 YYNGEE. CDR3 length: 16 residues.

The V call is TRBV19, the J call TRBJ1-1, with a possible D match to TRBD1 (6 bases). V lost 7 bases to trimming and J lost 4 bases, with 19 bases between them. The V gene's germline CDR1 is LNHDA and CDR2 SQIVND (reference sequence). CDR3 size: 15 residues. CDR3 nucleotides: TGTGCCAGTAAACCCCTGGTACAGGGTGGCACTGAAGCTTTCTTT. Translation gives CASKPLVQGGTEAFF.

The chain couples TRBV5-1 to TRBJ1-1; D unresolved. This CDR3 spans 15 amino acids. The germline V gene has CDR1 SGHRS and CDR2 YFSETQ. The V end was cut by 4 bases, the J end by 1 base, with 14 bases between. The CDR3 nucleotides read TGCGCCAGCAGCCTGTTTGGGGAGGCGAACACTGAAGCTTTCTTT. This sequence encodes CASSLFGEANTEAFF.

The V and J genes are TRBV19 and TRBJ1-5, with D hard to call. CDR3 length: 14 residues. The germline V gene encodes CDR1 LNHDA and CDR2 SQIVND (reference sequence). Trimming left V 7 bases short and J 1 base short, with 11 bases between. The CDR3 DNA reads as TGTGCCAGTATGAGTCGAGGCAGCAATCAGCCCCAGCATTTT. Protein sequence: CASMSRGSNQPQHF.